Below are 13 T cell receptor beta chains sequenced from a single sample in a study of CD8 T cells in Susac syndrome. Reverse transcription of 0.5 to 1 ug RNA used random hexamers. TCRdb redid the calling of the immunoSEQ multiplex PCR reads with MiXCR, one entry per CDR3 protein. The sample holds 95,000 to 150,000 distinct CDR3 sequences, nearly 96% seen once. Sequenced sample: CD4+ T cells from PBMCs. These receptors all come from a human donor with Susac syndrome.

The V call is TRBV29-1, the J call TRBJ2-7; maybe TRBD2 (5 bases). Germline CDR1 reads SQVTM; CDR2 reads ANQGSEA. Trimming removed 6 bases at V and 0 bases at J, with 15 bases between. This CDR3 region has 14 residues. The DNA of the CDR3 is TGCAGCGTCGCAGACACGGGGAGCTCCTACGAGCAGTACTTC. Protein product: CSVADTGSSYEQYF.

The chain links TRBV19 to TRBJ1-5; D is undetermined. The CDR3 consists of 14 residues. V gave up 3 bases and J gave up 1 base, with 7 bases separating them. CDR1 is LNHDA and CDR2 is SQIVND in the germline V gene (reference sequence). DNA of the CDR3: TGTGCCAGTAGTATTTCCTTGAGCAATCAGCCCCAGCATTTT. Amino acid sequence: CASSISLSNQPQHF.

The chain links TRBV19 to TRBJ2-7; 8 bases are shared with TRBD2. Germline V gives CDR1 LNHDA, CDR2 SQIVND (reference sequence). The junction had 8 bases not matched to a gene; V was cut back by 3 bases and J by 4 bases. The CDR3 spans 15 residues. CDR3 region: CASSIATSAQYEQYF. CDR3 in DNA: TGTGCCAGTAGTATCGCGACTAGCGCCCAGTACGAGCAGTACTTC.

The chain recombines TRBV29-1 with TRBJ2-5, with a weak D call TRBD2 (6 bases). The CDR3 length is 16 residues. Trimming removed 0 bases from V and 5 bases from J, with 19 bases in between. In germline, CDR1 is SQVTM, CDR2 ANQGSEA. The CDR3 bases are TGCAGCGTTGAAGATCTACAGGACTACATGTGGGAGACCCAGTACTTC. Translation: CSVEDLQDYMWETQYF.

The V call is TRBV5-1, the J call TRBJ1-2; the D is unclear. Germline V CDR1 and CDR2: SGHRS, YFSETQ. There are 14 residues in the CDR3. V was trimmed by 0 bases and J by 6 bases, leaving 12 bases between them. The CDR3 DNA follows: TGCGCCAGCAGCTTGGTTAGGGCGGGAGATGGCTACACCTTC. Protein: CASSLVRAGDGYTF.

The rearrangement joins TRBV6-1 to TRBJ2-3; either TRBD1 or TRBD2 may fit D (5 bases each). V lost 5 bases, J lost 1 base, and 10 bases lay in between. The CDR3 runs to 14 residues. Germline CDR1 is MNHNS and CDR2 is SASEGT. CDR3 protein: CASSSGRGTDTQYF. In DNA, the CDR3 is TGTGCCAGCAGTTCGGGACGAGGCACAGATACGCAGTATTTT.

Notes on this clonotype: Compared with germline, one end of the junction differs, possibly owing to a read error. V is TRBV6-6 and J is TRBJ2-1, with D maybe TRBD2 (5 bases). This CDR3 region has 15 residues. Germline V gives CDR1 MNHNY, CDR2 SVGAGI (reference sequence). DNA for the CDR3: TGTGCCAGCAGTTATGTCGCGGACTCCCACAATGAGCAGTTCTTC. Its protein is CASSYVADSHNEQFF.

This clonotype was observed a single time. The chain links TRBV6-5 to TRBJ2-7; D perhaps matches TRBD2 (5 bases). Trimming pared 5 bases from V and 2 bases from J, leaving 13 bases between. The CDR3 is 14 amino acids. CDR1 and CDR2 (germline): MNHEY, SVGAGI. CDR3 sequence: CASSTGRGTYEQYF. The CDR3 nucleotides are TGTGCCAGCAGTACCGGACGGGGAACCTACGAGCAGTACTTC.

This chain links TRBV2 with TRBJ2-7; maybe TRBD2 (5 bases). V lost 4 bases and J lost 2, with 12 bases in between. Germline CDR1 is SNHLY and CDR2 is FYNNEI. This CDR3 region has 14 residues. CDR3 nucleotide sequence: TGTGCCAGCAGTGTCGGGAACTTACCCTACGAGCAGTACTTC. As protein: CASSVGNLPYEQYF.

The V and J genes are TRBV14 and TRBJ2-4, with 7 positions matching TRBD1. Germline CDR1 SGHDN, CDR2 FVKESK. This CDR3 is built from 14 residues. V lost 5 bases, J lost 6 bases, and 7 bases stayed unmatched. The CDR3 reads CASSIQGEINIQYF. CDR3 in DNA: TGTGCCAGCAGCATCCAGGGGGAGATAAACATTCAGTACTTC.

The gene calls are TRBV10-3 and TRBJ2-3; no reliable D call. Per germline, CDR1 ENHRY and CDR2 SYGVKD. Trimming stripped 6 bases from V and 0 bases from J, with 10 bases between. The CDR3 runs to 14 residues. CDR3 residues: CAISGASSTDTQYF. The CDR3 DNA follows: TGTGCCATCAGCGGCGCATCTAGCACAGATACGCAGTATTTT.

This chain links TRBV5-1 with TRBJ1-1; 7 nucleotides align to TRBD1. This CDR3 has 14 amino acids. Trimming took 0 bases from V and 5 from J; bases not matched to a gene: 4. Germline V gene lookup returns CDR1 SGHRS and CDR2 YFSETQ. The CDR3: CASSLARGGTEAFF. CDR3 sequence (DNA): TGCGCCAGCAGCTTGGCCAGGGGGGGGACTGAAGCTTTCTTT.

The chain has TRBV6-5 and TRBJ2-7, with TRBD2 as a possible D gene (6 bases). Germline V lookup: CDR1 MNHEY, CDR2 SVGAGI. V shed 7 bases and J shed 4 bases, with 14 bases lying between them. The CDR3 consists of 13 residues. The CDR3 DNA sequence: TGTGCCAGCAAGGAGGGAGCTAGATACGAGCAGTACTTC. The encoded protein is CASKEGARYEQYF.